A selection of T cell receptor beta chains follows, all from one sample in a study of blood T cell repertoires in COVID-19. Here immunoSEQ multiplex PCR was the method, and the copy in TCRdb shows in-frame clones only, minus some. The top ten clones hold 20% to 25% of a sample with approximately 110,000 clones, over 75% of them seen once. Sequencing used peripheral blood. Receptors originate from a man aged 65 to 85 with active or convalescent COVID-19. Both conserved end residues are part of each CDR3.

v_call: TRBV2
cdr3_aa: CASREVPGELFF

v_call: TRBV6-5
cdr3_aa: CASRGTGLGSPLHF

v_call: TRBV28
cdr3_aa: CASSPPTRWRGTEAFF

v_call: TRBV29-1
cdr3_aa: CSASPEEGNLYGYTF

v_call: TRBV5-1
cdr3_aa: CASSPGTGGGNEKLFF

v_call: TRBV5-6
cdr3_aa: CASSLVASIRGYTF

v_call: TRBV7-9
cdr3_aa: CASSEQAYTQYF

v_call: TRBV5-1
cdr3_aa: CASSFRTGRVYEQYF

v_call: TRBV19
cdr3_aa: CASRRGGAKETQYF

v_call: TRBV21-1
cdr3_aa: CASRRRKGQGVRATDTQYF

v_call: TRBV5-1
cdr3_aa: CASSLETSGGWSTDTQYF

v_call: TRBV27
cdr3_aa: CASSPGGTGNTIYF

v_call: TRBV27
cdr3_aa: CASSLSTGGGYNEQFF

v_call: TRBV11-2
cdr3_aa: CASSPNALGAQETQYF

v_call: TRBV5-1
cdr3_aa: CACCLGAGGYEQYF

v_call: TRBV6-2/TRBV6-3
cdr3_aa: CASSYGTGVGQPQHF

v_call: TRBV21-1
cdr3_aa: CASSAPPGQGVYEQYF

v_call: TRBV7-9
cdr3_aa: CASSLLANYGYTF

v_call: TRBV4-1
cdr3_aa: CASSPSRTGMDQPQHF

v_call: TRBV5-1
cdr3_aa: CASSFDISGEKLFF

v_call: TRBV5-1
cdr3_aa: CASGGMASGAGDTQYF

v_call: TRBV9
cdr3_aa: CASSNPGSGNTIYF

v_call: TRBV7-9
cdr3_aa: CASSLAGGYEQYF

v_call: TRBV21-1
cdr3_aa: CASKAAQTDTQYF

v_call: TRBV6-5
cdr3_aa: CASSYSSGADTQYF

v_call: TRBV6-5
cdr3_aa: CASISIEDPPYEQYF

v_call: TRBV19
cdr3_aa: CATSSIDRVRGNTIYF

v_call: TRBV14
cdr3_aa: CASSPVWNYGYTF

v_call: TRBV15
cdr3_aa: CATSRDRFQGGYGYTF

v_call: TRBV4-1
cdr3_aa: CASSQGTGRSLFF